The clone carrying this T cell receptor beta chain has just a few counts. This specimen comes from a study of blood T cell repertoires in COVID-19. Looking at the study overall: The United States, Italy and Spain supplied acute and convalescent COVID-19 samples.

How the authors handled the data: Amplification of reference gene primers provided the estimated nucleated cell counts. Assay used: immunoSEQ multiplex PCR; TCRdb lists only in-frame clones, some missing. That table gives V, J and clone size, and the DNA gave D and trimming. The sample holds around 23,000 clones, over 55% seen once. V dropped 4 bases and J dropped 4; count of bases not matched to a gene: 2. The CDR3 spans 14 residues. Germline V gene lookup returns CDR1 SNHLY and CDR2 FYNNEI. The chain couples TRBV2 to TRBJ2-1; the match to TRBD1 covers 9 bases. This TCR was sampled from a woman of 80 years or more with acute or convalescent COVID-19. The sample consisted of peripheral blood. This CDR3 is CASSGGQGYNEQFF. CDR3 sequence (DNA): TGTGCCAGCAGTGGGGGACAGGGATACAATGAGCAGTTCTTC.